Following are 31 T cell receptor beta chains from one sample sequenced in a study of OX40 agonist ivuxolimab in advanced cancers. Produced via immunoSEQ multiplex PCR; TCRdb's table is partial and in-frame only. The top ten hold 0.27% of the sample, which has under 140,000 clones, approximately 89% seen once. This sample comprised CD4+ or CD8+ T cells sorted from blood, obtained in a trial of the OX40 agonist ivuxolimab. The receptors here all came from an adult with an advanced solid tumor such as melanoma, head and neck, liver or kidney cancer.

CDR3 coding DNA: TGTGCCAGCAGCCAACAGGACCGATACACCGGGGAGCTGTTTTTT. The encoded protein is CASSQQDRYTGELFF. V usage is TRBV11-2 and J usage is TRBJ2-2, with D maybe TRBD1 (5 bases). The V and J ends lost 5 bases and 3 bases respectively, with 13 bases between them. This CDR3 has 15 residues. Germline values: CDR1 SGHAT, CDR2 FQNNGV.

This clone was counted between two and nine times. The chain combines TRBV6-6 with TRBJ1-1; TRBD1 agrees at 8 bases. The CDR3 runs to 13 residues. Germline V gene lookup returns CDR1 MNHNY and CDR2 SVGAGI (reference sequence). V shed 6 bases and J 4 bases; nucleotides not matched to a gene: 4. Here the CDR3 DNA reads TGTGCCAGCAGCAGGGGGCGGGTCACTGAAGCTTTCTTT. This gives the protein CASSRGRVTEAFF.

This chain links TRBV7-2 with TRBJ2-5; TRBD1 is a possible D gene (6 bases). The CDR3 has 15 residues. Germline CDR1 and CDR2: SGHTA and FQGNSA. V lost 8 bases, J lost 5 bases, and 21 bases lay in between. The CDR3 loop is CASATNQGSGETQYF. CDR3 DNA sequence: TGTGCCAGCGCGACCAATCAGGGGTCGGGGGAGACCCAGTACTTC.

The rearrangement uses TRBV30 and TRBJ1-3; tentative D call: TRBD1 (6 bases). This CDR3 is built from 14 residues. The V gene lost 1 base and the J gene lost 2 bases, with 9 bases spanning the gap. The germline V gene encodes CDR1 GTSNPN and CDR2 SVGIG (reference sequence). The CDR3 DNA reads TGTGCCTGGAGTGAAGGGGGGCCTGGAAACACCATATATTTT. Residues: CAWSEGGPGNTIYF.

J is TRBJ2-7 and V is TRBV19; no definite D call. V lost 5 bases to trimming and J lost 4 bases, with 18 bases between them. This CDR3 region has 15 residues. CDR1 is LNHDA and CDR2 is SQIVND in the germline V gene (reference sequence). In nucleotides, the CDR3 is TGTGCCAGTAGTTTCCTGGCAGGCGGAGAGTACGAGCAGTACTTC. It specifies CASSFLAGGEYEQYF.

The gene calls are TRBV28 and TRBJ1-2, with D unclear. Germline V gene data show CDR1 as MDHEN and CDR2 as SYDVKM. The V end was cut by 5 bases, the J end by 1 base, with 14 bases between. This CDR3 region has 15 residues. This CDR3 reads CASSTQVKYNYGYTF. For the CDR3, the DNA is TGTGCCAGCAGTACCCAGGTTAAATATAACTATGGCTACACCTTC.

The CDR3 is CASSLRQSYEQYF. CDR3 DNA: TGTGCCAGCAGTCTCAGACAGTCCTACGAGCAGTACTTC. This sequence joins TRBV2 and TRBJ2-7, with D maybe TRBD1 (5 bases). The germline CDR1 and CDR2 sequences are SNHLY and FYNNEI. V was shortened by 5 bases and J by 1 base, with 9 bases between the two germline ends. The CDR3 has 13 amino acids. Complete variable domain (other parts from reference TRBV2 and TRBJ2-7): EPEVTQTPSHQVTQMGQEVILRCVPISNHLYFYWYRQILGQKVEFLVSFYNNEISEKSEIFDDQFSVERPDGSNFTLKIRSTKLEDSAMYFCASSLRQSYEQYFGPGTRLTVT.

V and J are TRBV9 and TRBJ1-5; perhaps TRBD1 as D (6 bases). Germline V gives CDR1 SGDLS, CDR2 YYNGEE. This CDR3 is built from 15 residues. The germline V and J ends were trimmed by 0 bases and 1 base, with 8 bases remaining between them. The CDR3 DNA is TGTGCCAGCAGCGTAGGGGGGCAGAGCAATCAGCCCCAGCATTTT. Residues: CASSVGGQSNQPQHF. The variable domain in full, completed from reference TRBV9 and TRBJ1-5, reads DSGVTQTPKHLITATGQRVTLRCSPRSGDLSVYWYQQSLDQGLQFLIQYYNGEERAKGNILERFSAQQFPDLHSELNLSSLELGDSALYFCASSVGGQSNQPQHFGDGTRLSIL.

The CDR3 nucleotides are TGTGCCAGCAGTCGTAGACAGGGAATTAACACTGAAGCTTTCTTT. It yields the protein CASSRRQGINTEAFF. The chain carries TRBV6-1 and TRBJ1-1; 7 bases fit TRBD1. V shed 5 bases and J 2 bases; nucleotides not matched to a gene: 8. In germline, CDR1 is MNHNS, CDR2 SASEGT. There are 15 residues in the CDR3.

The chain is built from TRBV19 and TRBJ2-7, with D perhaps TRBD1 (7 bases). Trimming shortened V by 3 bases and J by 7 bases, and 34 bases separated the two germline ends. Germline CDR1 reads LNHDA; CDR2 reads SQIVND (reference sequence). The CDR3 spans 20 residues. The CDR3 DNA is TGTGCCAGTAGTATGGAGGTTGGCGTTTGGAGGGGGCAATATTCGGGAGAGCAGTACTTC. Translation: CASSMEVGVWRGQYSGEQYF.

The chain combines TRBV28 with TRBJ1-1; the D is unclear. Germline values: CDR1 MDHEN, CDR2 SYDVKM. V was clipped by 5 bases and J by 4 bases, with 14 bases between them. The CDR3 sequence is 14 residues long. In nucleotides, the CDR3 is TGTGCCAGCAGTCCCCCCGTCACGAGCACTGAAGCTTTCTTT. Amino acid sequence: CASSPPVTSTEAFF.

The rearrangement joins TRBV7-2 to TRBJ2-2; TRBD2 matches 10 bases. Per germline, CDR1 SGHTA and CDR2 FQGNSA. CDR3 length equals 16 residues. V shed 5 bases and J 4 bases; nucleotides not matched to a gene: 7. DNA for the CDR3: TGTGCCAGCAGCCCTCTAGCGGGAGTGGTCACCGGGGAGCTGTTTTTT. It translates to CASSPLAGVVTGELFF. The full variable domain, its missing parts supplied by reference TRBV7-2 and TRBJ2-2, is GAGVSQSPSNKVTEKGKDVELRCDPISGHTALYWYRQSLGQGLEFLIYFQGNSAPDKSGLPSDRFSAERTGGSVSTLTIQRTQQEDSAVYLCASSPLAGVVTGELFFGEGSRLTVL.

In DNA, the CDR3 is TGTGCCAGCAGCTGGGACAGTGGGGGACCTTACGAGCAGTACTTC. Protein sequence: CASSWDSGGPYEQYF. The chain couples TRBV7-2 to TRBJ2-7; 7 nucleotides agree with TRBD1. CDR3 length: 15 amino acids. Losses at the gene ends were 4 bases for V and 4 bases for J; bases not matched to a gene: 10. CDR1 is SGHTA, CDR2 FQGNSA, per germline.

The chain is built from TRBV7-2 and TRBJ1-6, with D unclear. In germline, CDR1 is SGHTA, CDR2 FQGNSA. The CDR3 totals 14 residues. With 1 base removed from V and 8 bases from J, the gap between germline ends came to 9 bases. This CDR3 is CASSLDGRDSPLHF. CDR3 coding DNA: TGTGCCAGCAGCTTAGACGGACGCGATTCACCCCTCCACTTT.

Concerning this clone itself: The junction departs from germline at one end; a sequencing error may be responsible. This rearrangement joins TRBV7-7 to TRBJ2-5; 9 bases match TRBD1. From germline, CDR1 is SSHAT and CDR2 FNYEAQ (reference sequence). The CDR3 totals 15 residues. In DNA, the CDR3 is TGTGCTAGCAGCTTGGGGACAGGGCAAAAAGAGACCCAGTACTTC. Its protein product is CASSLGTGQKETQYF.

The chain combines TRBV7-2 with TRBJ2-5, with 11 bases fitting TRBD2. The CDR3 is 15 amino acids. Germline V gives CDR1 SGHTA, CDR2 FQGNSA. V lost 1 base, J lost 6 bases, and 4 bases stayed unmatched. This chain's CDR3 is CASSLELAGVQTQYF. The DNA of the CDR3 is TGTGCCAGCAGCTTAGAACTAGCGGGAGTACAGACCCAGTACTTC.

The V call is TRBV5-3, the J call TRBJ1-4, with a tentative D call TRBD1 (5 bases). TRBV5-3 is filed as an ORF, its function uncertain. The CDR3 length is 15 residues. The CDR3 loop is CASCRDEATNEKLFF. CDR3 coding DNA: TGTGCTTCATGTCGGGACGAGGCCACTAATGAAAAACTGTTTTTT.

This chain links TRBV7-2 with TRBJ1-3, with a weak D call TRBD1 (6 bases). CDR3 length equals 14 residues. Germline V gives CDR1 SGHTA, CDR2 FQGNSA. Trimming left V 5 bases short and J 4 bases short, with 12 bases between. The CDR3 reads CASSLGTFGNTIYF. CDR3 nucleotides: TGTGCCAGCAGCCTGGGGACATTCGGAAACACCATATATTTT.

The gene calls are TRBV18 and TRBJ1-2, with TRBD1 as a possible D gene (5 bases). V gave up 4 bases and J gave up 3 bases, with 18 bases separating them. Per the germline V gene, CDR1 is KGHSH and CDR2 is LQKENI. This CDR3 has 16 amino acids. The CDR3 spells CASSLTGTLRHYGYTF. The CDR3 region has the DNA TGTGCCAGCTCACTAACGGGGACGTTGAGACACTATGGCTACACCTTC.

The chain couples TRBV16 to TRBJ2-3, with D unresolved. Germline loops: CDR1 KGHSY, CDR2 FQNENV. This CDR3 has 13 residues. Deletions cut 2 bases from V and 8 bases from J, with 11 bases between. CDR3 nucleotide sequence: TGTGCCAGCAGCCAAGAAACCACGGGTACGCAGTATTTT. Translated: CASSQETTGTQYF.

The chain joins TRBV9 to TRBJ1-1; 11 nucleotides align to TRBD1. With V trimmed by 4 bases and J by 6 bases, 11 bases remained unmatched. The CDR3 is 16 residues long. CDR1 is SGDLS, CDR2 YYNGEE, per germline. The DNA for the CDR3 is TGTGCCAGCAGCTTAGGACAGGGGGCTGGGAGCGCTGAAGCTTTCTTT. Translation: CASSLGQGAGSAEAFF. Combining the CDR3 with reference TRBV9 and TRBJ1-1 gives the whole variable domain DSGVTQTPKHLITATGQRVTLRCSPRSGDLSVYWYQQSLDQGLQFLIQYYNGEERAKGNILERFSAQQFPDLHSELNLSSLELGDSALYFCASSLGQGAGSAEAFFGQGTRLTVV.

The DNA of the CDR3 is TGTGCCAGCAGCCTGGACAGGCACTATACCACAGATACGCAGTATTTT. This codes for CASSLDRHYTTDTQYF. This chain connects TRBV7-2 to TRBJ2-3, with 7 nucleotides matching TRBD1. Germline-derived CDR1 and CDR2 are SGHTA and FQGNSA. J gave up 2 bases and V 5 bases, and 10 bases lay outside the gene matches. The CDR3 covers 16 residues.

The chain uses TRBV5-6 and TRBJ2-7; the D is unclear. The CDR3 loop spans 13 amino acids. Deletions cut 4 bases from V and 2 bases from J, with 10 bases between. CDR1 and CDR2 (germline): SGHDT, YYEEEE. The CDR3 DNA reads TGTGCCAGCAGCGCTCGGATAACCTACGAGCAGTACTTC. Its translation: CASSARITYEQYF. Supplemented by reference TRBV5-6 and TRBJ2-7, the full variable domain reads DAGVTQSPTHLIKTRGQQVTLRCSPKSGHDTVSWYQQALGQGPQFIFQYYEEEERQRGNFPDRFSGHQFPNYSSELNVNALLLGDSALYLCASSARITYEQYFGPGTRLTVT.

The rearrangement joins TRBV5-1 to TRBJ2-7; 8 nucleotides agree with TRBD1. This CDR3 is 16 amino acids long. Germline values: CDR1 SGHRS, CDR2 YFSETQ. Losses at the gene ends were 4 bases for V and 0 bases for J; bases not matched to a gene: 9. The DNA for the CDR3 is TGCGCCAGCAGCCCAAGGGACAGGCCGAGCTCCTACGAGCAGTACTTC. Protein: CASSPRDRPSSYEQYF.

Comment on this clone: This specimen includes other DNA sequences encoding the same CDR3. The chain is built from TRBV10-3 and TRBJ2-1; D call uncertain. This CDR3 comprises 13 residues. The germline V and J ends were trimmed by 9 bases and 4 bases, with 13 bases remaining between them. Germline loops: CDR1 ENHRY, CDR2 SYGVKD. The CDR3 reads CAIRLAEYNEQFF. CDR3 bases: TGTGCCATTCGACTGGCGGAGTACAATGAGCAGTTCTTC.

The chain employs TRBV27 and TRBJ1-6, with D perhaps TRBD1 (5 bases). CDR3 length: 13 residues. CDR1 and CDR2 (germline): MNHEY, SMNVEV (reference sequence). The V end lost 7 bases, the J end lost 9 bases, and 13 bases lay between the germline ends. CDR3 amino acids: CASKFRGASPLHF. The CDR3 DNA reads TGTGCCAGCAAATTCCGCGGGGCTTCACCCCTCCACTTT.

This rearrangement joins TRBV11-2 to TRBJ2-1; 11 bases line up with TRBD2. The germline V gene has CDR1 SGHAT and CDR2 FQNNGV. The V gene end was trimmed by 5 bases and the J gene end by 5 bases; junction bases not matched to a gene: 5. There are 15 residues in the CDR3. The CDR3 is CASSALAGEHNEQFF. The CDR3 DNA follows: TGTGCCAGCAGCGCACTAGCGGGAGAACACAATGAGCAGTTCTTC.

Remarks on this clone: Within the sample, other DNA sequences also encode this same CDR3. The genes are TRBV30 and TRBJ1-1, with D tentatively TRBD1 (6 bases). Deletions cut 2 bases from V and 0 bases from J, with 7 bases between. From germline, CDR1 is GTSNPN and CDR2 SVGIG (reference sequence). The CDR3 sequence is 13 residues long. CDR3 sequence (DNA): TGTGCCTGGAGTACAGGGATGAACACTGAAGCTTTCTTT. This translates into CAWSTGMNTEAFF. The full variable domain, in which reference TRBV30 and TRBJ1-1 provide the parts outside the CDR3, is SQTIHQWPATLVQPVGSPLSLECTVEGTSNPNLYWYRQAAGRGLQLLFYSVGIGQISSEVPQNLSASRPQDRQFILSSKKLLLSDSGFYLCAWSTGMNTEAFFGQGTRLTVV.

This chain joins TRBV9 and TRBJ1-3; D not resolved. Per the germline V gene, CDR1 is SGDLS and CDR2 is YYNGEE. CDR3 length equals 14 residues. Trimming stripped 3 bases from V and 1 base from J, with 8 bases between. The CDR3 is CASSALGSGNTIYF. The CDR3 nucleotides read TGTGCCAGCAGCGCCCTGGGATCTGGAAACACCATATATTTT. The full variable domain, its missing parts supplied by reference TRBV9 and TRBJ1-3, is DSGVTQTPKHLITATGQRVTLRCSPRSGDLSVYWYQQSLDQGLQFLIQYYNGEERAKGNILERFSAQQFPDLHSELNLSSLELGDSALYFCASSALGSGNTIYFGEGSWLTVV.

CDR3 sequence (DNA): TGTGCCAGCAGCTTAGGGGCAGACGCAACTAATGAAAAACTGTTTTTT. This encodes CASSLGADATNEKLFF. The rearrangement links TRBV7-9 to TRBJ1-4; D uncertain. The CDR3 is 16 residues long. Germline V lookup: CDR1 SEHNR, CDR2 FQNEAQ (reference sequence). Trimming took 1 base from V and 0 from J, leaving 9 bases between them.

The chain carries TRBV5-3 and TRBJ2-1; D unclear. TRBV5-3 carries the ORF label, with uncertain function. Trimming cost V 3 bases and J 0 bases, with 13 bases left between them. The CDR3 covers 16 residues. The CDR3 sequence: CARSSQGSPSYNEQFF. CDR3 nucleotides: TGTGCCAGAAGCTCACAAGGTTCACCCTCCTACAATGAGCAGTTCTTC.